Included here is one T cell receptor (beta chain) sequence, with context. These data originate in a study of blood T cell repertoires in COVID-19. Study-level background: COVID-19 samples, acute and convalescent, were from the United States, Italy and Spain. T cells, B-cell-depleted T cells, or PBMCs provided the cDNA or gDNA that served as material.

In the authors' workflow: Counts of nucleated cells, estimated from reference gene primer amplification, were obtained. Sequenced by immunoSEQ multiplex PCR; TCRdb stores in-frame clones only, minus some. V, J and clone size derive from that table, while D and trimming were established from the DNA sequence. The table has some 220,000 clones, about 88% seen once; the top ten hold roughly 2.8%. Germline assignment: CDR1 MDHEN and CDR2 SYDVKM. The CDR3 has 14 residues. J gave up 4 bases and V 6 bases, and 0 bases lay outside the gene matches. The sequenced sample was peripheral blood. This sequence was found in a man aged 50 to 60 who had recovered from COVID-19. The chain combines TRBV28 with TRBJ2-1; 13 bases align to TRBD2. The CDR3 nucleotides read TGTGCCAGCAGACTAGCGGGAGGGTACAATGAGCAGTTCTTC. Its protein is CASRLAGGYNEQFF.